A selection of T cell receptor beta chains follows, all from one sample in a study of shared clonotypes between healthy human individuals. Sequencing used immunoSEQ multiplex PCR; TCRdb keeps in-frame clones, though not all of them. This sample has over a million clones, with around 76% found just once. The sequenced sample was memory CD4+ T cells sorted from blood. These receptors all stem from a man aged 18 to 30 in good health. The CDR3 runs from the conserved cysteine through the conserved F or W. Each record gives: D gene, clone size, V gene, J gene, CDR3 DNA, CDR3 protein. A D gene is named only where the DNA matches it firmly. Clone size appears in some rows only: once, few, many, or a class for an expanded clone.

D gene: TRBD2; clone size: NA; V gene: TRBV19; J gene: TRBJ2-7; CDR3 DNA: TGTGCCAGTAGTATATTAGCGGGCAGCTCCTACGAGCAGTACTTC; CDR3 protein: CASSILAGSSYEQYF
D gene: NA; clone size: NA; V gene: TRBV7-9; J gene: TRBJ1-2; CDR3 DNA: TGTGCCAGCAGTCCAGGGAGCTATGGCTACACCTTC; CDR3 protein: CASSPGSYGYTF
D gene: TRBD2; clone size: NA; V gene: TRBV10-3; J gene: TRBJ2-3; CDR3 DNA: TGTGCCATCAGTGAGCCTACAGGGAGAGGAGGTAGCGGGGCGGGGTTCAGTACGCAGTATTTT; CDR3 protein: CAISEPTGRGGSGAGFSTQYF
D gene: TRBD1; clone size: NA; V gene: TRBV5-6; J gene: TRBJ2-3; CDR3 DNA: TGTGCCAGCAGCCCTCCGGGACAGGGGTACCCAGATACGCAGTATTTT; CDR3 protein: CASSPPGQGYPDTQYF
D gene: NA; clone size: many; V gene: TRBV30; J gene: TRBJ1-1; CDR3 DNA: TGTGCCTGGAGTGGACAGTACACTGAAGCTTTCTTT; CDR3 protein: CAWSGQYTEAFF
D gene: NA; clone size: many; V gene: TRBV7-2; J gene: TRBJ2-5; CDR3 DNA: TGTGCCAGCAGCTTTAAACGGGACCAAGAGACCCAGTACTTC; CDR3 protein: CASSFKRDQETQYF
D gene: TRBD1; clone size: few; V gene: TRBV14; J gene: TRBJ2-5; CDR3 DNA: TGTGCCAGCAGCCAAGCGGCAGGGGGCATCGAGACCCAGTACTTC; CDR3 protein: CASSQAAGGIETQYF
D gene: NA; clone size: NA; V gene: TRBV29-1; J gene: TRBJ1-4; CDR3 DNA: TGCAGGCCGCGGGGGGAGACAACTAATGAAAAACTGTTTTTT; CDR3 protein: CRPRGETTNEKLFF
D gene: NA; clone size: once; V gene: TRBV10-3; J gene: TRBJ2-5; CDR3 DNA: TGTGCCATCAGTGACAGTGGCAGTATCAGGGAGACCCAGTACTTC; CDR3 protein: CAISDSGSIRETQYF
D gene: NA; clone size: NA; V gene: TRBV5-5; J gene: TRBJ1-1; CDR3 DNA: TGTGCCAGCAGCTTTAGGGGACAGAACACTGAAGCTTTCTTT; CDR3 protein: CASSFRGQNTEAFF
D gene: NA; clone size: NA; V gene: TRBV2; J gene: TRBJ2-2; CDR3 DNA: TGTGCCTCCCAAGGGGGGGAGCTGTTTTTT; CDR3 protein: CASQGGELFF
D gene: NA; clone size: NA; V gene: TRBV12-5; J gene: TRBJ1-6; CDR3 DNA: TGTGCTAGTGGTTTCGGAAGAGGAGGGAGGAATTCACCCCTCCACTTT; CDR3 protein: CASGFGRGGRNSPLHF
D gene: TRBD1; clone size: NA; V gene: TRBV7-9; J gene: TRBJ1-1; CDR3 DNA: TGTGCCAGCAGCCATTACCGGGGCAGGGGGCGCGCTGAAGCTTTCTTT; CDR3 protein: CASSHYRGRGRAEAFF
D gene: TRBD1; clone size: once; V gene: TRBV9; J gene: TRBJ1-2; CDR3 DNA: TGTGCCAGCAGCACCCGGGACAGCCTTAACTATGGCTACACCTTC; CDR3 protein: CASSTRDSLNYGYTF
D gene: TRBD2; clone size: NA; V gene: TRBV5-1; J gene: TRBJ2-3; CDR3 DNA: TGCGCCAGCAGCTCCTTCTATAGCGGGCGAAACACAGATACGCAGTATTTT; CDR3 protein: CASSSFYSGRNTDTQYF
D gene: TRBD2; clone size: few; V gene: TRBV29-1; J gene: TRBJ2-1; CDR3 DNA: TGCAGCGTTGAAGATTCCACTAGCGGGTACTCCACTGAGCAGTTCTTC; CDR3 protein: CSVEDSTSGYSTEQFF
D gene: TRBD2; clone size: once; V gene: TRBV4-1; J gene: TRBJ2-1; CDR3 DNA: TGCGCCAGCAGCCAAGTTGGGACTAGCGGACACAATGAGCAGTTCTTC; CDR3 protein: CASSQVGTSGHNEQFF